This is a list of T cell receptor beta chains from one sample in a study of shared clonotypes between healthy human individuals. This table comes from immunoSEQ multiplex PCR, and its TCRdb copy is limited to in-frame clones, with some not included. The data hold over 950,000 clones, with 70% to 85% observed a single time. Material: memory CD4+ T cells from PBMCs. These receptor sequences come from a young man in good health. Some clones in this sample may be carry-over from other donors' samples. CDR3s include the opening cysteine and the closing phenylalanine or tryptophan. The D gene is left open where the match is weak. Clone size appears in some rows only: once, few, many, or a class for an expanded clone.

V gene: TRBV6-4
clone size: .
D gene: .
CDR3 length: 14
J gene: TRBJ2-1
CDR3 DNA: TGTGCCAGCAGTGTGGGGCCGGAATACAATGAGCAGTTCTTC
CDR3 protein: CASSVGPEYNEQFF

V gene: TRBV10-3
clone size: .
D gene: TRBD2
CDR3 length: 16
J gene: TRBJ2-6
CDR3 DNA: TGTGCCATCAGTGAGTCGAGCGGGACTGGGGCCAACGTCCTGACTTTC
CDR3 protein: CAISESSGTGANVLTF

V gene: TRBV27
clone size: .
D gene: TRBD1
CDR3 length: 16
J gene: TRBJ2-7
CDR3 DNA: TGTGCCAGCAGTTTATCCTCCGACAGGGGGCACTACGAGCAGTACTTC
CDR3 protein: CASSLSSDRGHYEQYF

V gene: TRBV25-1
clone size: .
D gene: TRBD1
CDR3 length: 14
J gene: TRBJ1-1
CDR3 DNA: TGTGCCAGCAGACAAGGACAGGGGAACACTGAAGCTTTCTTT
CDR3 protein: CASRQGQGNTEAFF

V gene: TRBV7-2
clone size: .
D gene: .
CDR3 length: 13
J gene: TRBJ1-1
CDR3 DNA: TGTGCCAGCAGCTTAAAAAGCACCACTGAAGCTTTCTTT
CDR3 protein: CASSLKSTTEAFF

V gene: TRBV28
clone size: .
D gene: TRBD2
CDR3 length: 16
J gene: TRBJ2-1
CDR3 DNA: TGTGCCAGTGGGACTAGCGCACTTAGCTCCTACAATGAGCAGTTCTTC
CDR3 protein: CASGTSALSSYNEQFF

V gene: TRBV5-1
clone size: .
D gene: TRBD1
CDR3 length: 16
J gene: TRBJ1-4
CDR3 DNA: TGCGCCAGCAGTTACGGACAGGGTGCAACTAATGAAAAACTGTTTTTT
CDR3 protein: CASSYGQGATNEKLFF

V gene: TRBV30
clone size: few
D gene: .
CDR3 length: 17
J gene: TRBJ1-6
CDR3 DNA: TGTGCCTGGAGTGTATGGGGGCAGGGAAATTTTGGATCACCCCTCCACTTT
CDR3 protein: CAWSVWGQGNFGSPLHF

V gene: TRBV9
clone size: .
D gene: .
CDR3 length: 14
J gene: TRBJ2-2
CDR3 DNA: TGTGCCAGCAGCGTAGAGGCAGGGACCGGGGAGCTGTTTTTT
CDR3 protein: CASSVEAGTGELFF

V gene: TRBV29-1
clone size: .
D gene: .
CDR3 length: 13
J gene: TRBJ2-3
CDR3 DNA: TGCAGCGCCCGGGGTCGGGTCACAGATACGCAGTATTTT
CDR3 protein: CSARGRVTDTQYF

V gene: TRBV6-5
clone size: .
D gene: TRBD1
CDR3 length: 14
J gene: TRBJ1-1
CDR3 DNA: TGTGCCAGCAGTTACTCCGGGGACAGGAACGACGCTTTCTTT
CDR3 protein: CASSYSGDRNDAFF

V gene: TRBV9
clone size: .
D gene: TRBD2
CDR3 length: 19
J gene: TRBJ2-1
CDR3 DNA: TGTGCCAGCAGCCCGTCACAGAGAGGGACTAGCGGGTCCTACAATGAGCAGTTCTTC
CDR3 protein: CASSPSQRGTSGSYNEQFF

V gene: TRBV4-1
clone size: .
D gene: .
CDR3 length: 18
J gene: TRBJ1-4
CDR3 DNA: TGCGCCAGCAGCCAAGAGGGGGGCGCGGGGCGATTTAATGAAAAACTGTTTTTT
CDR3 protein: CASSQEGGAGRFNEKLFF

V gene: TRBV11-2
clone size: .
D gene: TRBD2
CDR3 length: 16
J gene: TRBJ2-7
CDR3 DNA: TGTGCCAGCAGCTTAGCGGCGCTAGCGGGAGTGAAGGAGCAGTACTTC
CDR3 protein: CASSLAALAGVKEQYF

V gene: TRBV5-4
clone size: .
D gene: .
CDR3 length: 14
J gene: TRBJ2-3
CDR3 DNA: TGTGCCAGCAGCGTAAAGTCTAGCACAGATACGCAGTATTTT
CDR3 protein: CASSVKSSTDTQYF

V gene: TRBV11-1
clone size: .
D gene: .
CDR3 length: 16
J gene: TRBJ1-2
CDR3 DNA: TGTGCCAGCAGCTTAAGAGCCGGGAGTTCTAACTATGGCTACACCTTC
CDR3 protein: CASSLRAGSSNYGYTF

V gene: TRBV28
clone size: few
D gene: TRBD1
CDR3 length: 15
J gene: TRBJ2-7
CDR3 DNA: TGTGCCAGCAGTTCCCCCGGGACAGTGAGCTACGAGCAGTACTTC
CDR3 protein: CASSSPGTVSYEQYF

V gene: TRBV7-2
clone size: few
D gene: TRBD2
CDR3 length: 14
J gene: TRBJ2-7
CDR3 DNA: TGTGCCAGCAGCCTAGCGGGAGGCCCTTACGAGCAGTACTTC
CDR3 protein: CASSLAGGPYEQYF

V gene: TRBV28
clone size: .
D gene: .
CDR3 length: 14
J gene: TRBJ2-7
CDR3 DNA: TGTGCCAGCAGCGCCCAGGGGAGGGACTACGAGCAGTACTTC
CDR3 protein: CASSAQGRDYEQYF

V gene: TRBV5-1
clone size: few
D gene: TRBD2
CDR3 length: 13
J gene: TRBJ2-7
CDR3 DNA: TGCGCCAGCACGAGCGGGACCTCCTACGAGCAGTACTTC
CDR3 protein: CASTSGTSYEQYF

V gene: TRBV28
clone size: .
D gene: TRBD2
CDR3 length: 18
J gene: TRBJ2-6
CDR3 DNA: TGTGCCAGCAGTCACGGGGGGGCCTTCCTCTCTGGGGCCAACGTCCTGACTTTC
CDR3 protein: CASSHGGAFLSGANVLTF

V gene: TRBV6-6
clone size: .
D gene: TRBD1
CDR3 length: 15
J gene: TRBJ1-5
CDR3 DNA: TGTGCCAGCTTTCCCCCACAGGGGGCTGTTCAGCCCCAGCATTTT
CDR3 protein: CASFPPQGAVQPQHF

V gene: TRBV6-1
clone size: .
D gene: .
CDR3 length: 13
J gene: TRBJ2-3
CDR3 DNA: TGTGCCAGCAGTGATCGACTTACAGATACGCAGTATTTT
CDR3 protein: CASSDRLTDTQYF

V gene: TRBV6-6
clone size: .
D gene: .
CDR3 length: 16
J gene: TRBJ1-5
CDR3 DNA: TGTGCCAGCAGCCCCGAAGGTGCAGATAGCAATCAGCCCCAGCATTTT
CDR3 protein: CASSPEGADSNQPQHF

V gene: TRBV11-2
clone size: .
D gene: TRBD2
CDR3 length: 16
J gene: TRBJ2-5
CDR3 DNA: TGTGCCAGCAGCCCCCGGGGAGCGGGAGGGCAAGAGACCCAGTACTTC
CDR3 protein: CASSPRGAGGQETQYF

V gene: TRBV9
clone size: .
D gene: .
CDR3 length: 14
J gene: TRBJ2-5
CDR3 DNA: TGTGCCAGCAGCGTAGAGTGGGATGGGGAGACCCAGTACTTC
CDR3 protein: CASSVEWDGETQYF

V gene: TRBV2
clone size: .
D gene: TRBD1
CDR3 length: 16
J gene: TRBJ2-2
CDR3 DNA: TGTGCCACCACGATGGACAGGATCGCGAACACCGGGGAGCTGTTTTTT
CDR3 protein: CATTMDRIANTGELFF

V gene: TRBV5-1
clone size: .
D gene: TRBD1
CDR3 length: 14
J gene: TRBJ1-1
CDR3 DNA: TGCGCCAGCAAACACGGGACAGGGAACACTGAAGCTTTCTTT
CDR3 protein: CASKHGTGNTEAFF

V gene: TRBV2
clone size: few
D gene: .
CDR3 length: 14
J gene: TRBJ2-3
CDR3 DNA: TGTGCCAGCAGCCGAGAGGACCACACAGATACGCAGTATTTT
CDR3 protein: CASSREDHTDTQYF

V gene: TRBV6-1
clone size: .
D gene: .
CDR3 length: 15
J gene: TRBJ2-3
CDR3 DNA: TGTGCCAGCAGTGAGGCCGGACAGAGCACAGATACGCAGTATTTT
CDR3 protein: CASSEAGQSTDTQYF

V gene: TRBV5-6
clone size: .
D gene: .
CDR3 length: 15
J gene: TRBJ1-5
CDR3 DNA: TGTGCCAGCAGCTTGTCAGGTTTTAGCAATCAGCCCCAGCATTTT
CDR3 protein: CASSLSGFSNQPQHF

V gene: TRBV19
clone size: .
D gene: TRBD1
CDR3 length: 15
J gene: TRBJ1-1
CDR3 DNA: TGTGCCAGTAGTGTAACAGGGGTTGGGAACACTGAAGCTTTCTTT
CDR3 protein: CASSVTGVGNTEAFF

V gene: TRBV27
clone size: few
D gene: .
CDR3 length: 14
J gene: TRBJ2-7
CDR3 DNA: TGTGCCAGCAGTTTGTCTCCAGTTACCTACGAGCAGTACTTC
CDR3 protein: CASSLSPVTYEQYF

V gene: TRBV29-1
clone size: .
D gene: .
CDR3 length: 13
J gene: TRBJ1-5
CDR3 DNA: TGCAGCGTTGAAAGTACAGAGAATCAGCCCCAGCATTTT
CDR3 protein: CSVESTENQPQHF

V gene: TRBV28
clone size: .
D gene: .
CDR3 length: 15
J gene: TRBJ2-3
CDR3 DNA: TGTGCCAGCAGACAAACACCGACCCCCACAGATACGCAGTATTTT
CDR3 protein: CASRQTPTPTDTQYF

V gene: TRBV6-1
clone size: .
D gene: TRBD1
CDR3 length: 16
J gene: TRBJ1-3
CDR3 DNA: TGTGCCAGCAGTGCATACTTGACAGGGGCTGGAAACACCATATATTTT
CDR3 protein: CASSAYLTGAGNTIYF

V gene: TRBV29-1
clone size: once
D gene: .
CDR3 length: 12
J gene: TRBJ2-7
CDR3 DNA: TGCAGCGTTGCCCTGGACGGCTACGAGCAGTACTTC
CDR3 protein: CSVALDGYEQYF

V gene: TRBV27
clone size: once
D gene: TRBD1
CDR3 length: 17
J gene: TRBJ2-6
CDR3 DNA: TGTGCCAGCAGTTCAGGACAGGGAAGGTCTGGGGCCAACGTCCTGACTTTC
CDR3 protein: CASSSGQGRSGANVLTF

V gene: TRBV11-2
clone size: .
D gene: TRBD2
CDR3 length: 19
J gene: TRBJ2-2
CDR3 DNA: TGTGCCAGCAGCCATCATAAATCGACGGGACTAGCGGCCTCCGGGGAGCTGTTTTTT
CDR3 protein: CASSHHKSTGLAASGELFF

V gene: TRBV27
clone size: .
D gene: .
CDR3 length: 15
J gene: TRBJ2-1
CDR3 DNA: TGTGCCAGCAGTACCGGCCGGAGATTCGGCAATGAGCAGTTCTTC
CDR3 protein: CASSTGRRFGNEQFF

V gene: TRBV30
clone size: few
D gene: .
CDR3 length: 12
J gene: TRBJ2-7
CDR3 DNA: TGTGCCTGCGCAAAAGGACCCTACGAGCAGTACTTC
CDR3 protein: CACAKGPYEQYF

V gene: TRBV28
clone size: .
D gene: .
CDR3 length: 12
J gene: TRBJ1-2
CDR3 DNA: TGTGCCACCAGGGCAGACAGCTGGGGCTACACCTTC
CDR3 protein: CATRADSWGYTF

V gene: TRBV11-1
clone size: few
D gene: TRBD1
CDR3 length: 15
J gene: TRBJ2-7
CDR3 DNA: TGTGCCAGCAGCTTGGGACAGGTTTTCTCCTACGAGCAGTACTTC
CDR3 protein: CASSLGQVFSYEQYF

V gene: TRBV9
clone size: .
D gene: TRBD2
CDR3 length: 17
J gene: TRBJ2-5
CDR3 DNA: TGTGCCAGCATCCAACCCCTGACTAGCCAGGTGGGAGAGACCCAGTACTTC
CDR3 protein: CASIQPLTSQVGETQYF

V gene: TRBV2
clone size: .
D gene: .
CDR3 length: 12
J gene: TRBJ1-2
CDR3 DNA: TGTGCCAGCAAAGGGACGGACTATGGCTACACCTTC
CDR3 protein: CASKGTDYGYTF

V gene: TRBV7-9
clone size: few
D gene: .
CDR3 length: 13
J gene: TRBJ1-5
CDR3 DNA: TGTGCCAGCAGCTTATCCTTTAATCAGCCCCAGCATTTT
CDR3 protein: CASSLSFNQPQHF

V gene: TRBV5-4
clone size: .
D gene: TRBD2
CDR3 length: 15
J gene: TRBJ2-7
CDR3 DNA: TGTGCCAGCAGCTCTGGGACTAGCGGGGGGTACGAGCAGTACTTC
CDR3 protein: CASSSGTSGGYEQYF

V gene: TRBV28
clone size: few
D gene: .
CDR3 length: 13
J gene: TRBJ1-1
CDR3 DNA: TGTGCCAGCAGTTCCCAGGGGAGAGGCGAAGCTTTCTTT
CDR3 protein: CASSSQGRGEAFF